This entry describes one T cell receptor beta chain. V lost 0 bases to trimming and J lost 2 bases, with 10 bases between them. The CDR3 contains 15 residues. Looked up from germline, CDR1 is LGHDT and CDR2 is YNNKEL (reference sequence). As handled by the study authors: Researchers report that nucleated cell counts were estimated from reference gene primer amplification. Generated by immunoSEQ multiplex PCR, the TCRdb table keeps only in-frame clones and is missing some. That table gives V, J and clone size, and the DNA gave D and trimming. The table includes 200,000 to 250,000 clones, around 88% detected once. The data were taken from a study of blood T cell repertoires in COVID-19. In the study overall: COVID-19 samples, acute and convalescent, were from the United States, Italy and Spain. Sources were T cells, B-cell-depleted T cells, or PBMCs; the material itself was cDNA or gDNA.

This TCR was sampled from a man aged 18 to 29 with active or convalescent COVID-19. The sample comprised peripheral blood. This chain uses TRBV3-1 (or the pseudogene TRBV3-2) with TRBJ1-2, with D unresolved. The CDR3 is CASSQDPGSNYGYTF. CDR3 bases: TGTGCCAGCAGCCAAGATCCGGGATCGAACTATGGCTACACCTTC.